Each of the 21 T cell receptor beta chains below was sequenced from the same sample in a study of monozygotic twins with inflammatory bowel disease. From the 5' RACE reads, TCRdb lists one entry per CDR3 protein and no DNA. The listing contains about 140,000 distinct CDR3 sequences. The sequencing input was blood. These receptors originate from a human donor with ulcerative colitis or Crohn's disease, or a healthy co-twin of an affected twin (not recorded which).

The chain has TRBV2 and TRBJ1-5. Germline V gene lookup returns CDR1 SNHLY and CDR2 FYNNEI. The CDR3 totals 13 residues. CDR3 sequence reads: CASSERELQPQHF.

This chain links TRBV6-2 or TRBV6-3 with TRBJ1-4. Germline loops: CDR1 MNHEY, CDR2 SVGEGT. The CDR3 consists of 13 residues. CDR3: CASNNPAVEKLFF.

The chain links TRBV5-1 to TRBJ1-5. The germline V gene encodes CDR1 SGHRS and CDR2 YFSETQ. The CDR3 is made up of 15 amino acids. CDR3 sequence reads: CASSLGELSNQPQHF.

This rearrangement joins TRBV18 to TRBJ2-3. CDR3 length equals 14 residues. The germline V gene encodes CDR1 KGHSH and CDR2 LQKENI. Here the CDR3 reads CASSPPRWTDTQYF.

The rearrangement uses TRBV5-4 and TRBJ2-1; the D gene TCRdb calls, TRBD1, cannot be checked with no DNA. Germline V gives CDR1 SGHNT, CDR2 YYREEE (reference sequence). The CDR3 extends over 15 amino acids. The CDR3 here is CASSKDRVSYNEQFF.

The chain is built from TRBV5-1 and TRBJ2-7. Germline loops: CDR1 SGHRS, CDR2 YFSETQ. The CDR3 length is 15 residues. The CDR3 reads CASSSTGRGPSEQYF.

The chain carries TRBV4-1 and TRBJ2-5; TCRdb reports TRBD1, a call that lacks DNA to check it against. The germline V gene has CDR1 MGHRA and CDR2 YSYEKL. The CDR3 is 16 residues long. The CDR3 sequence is CASSQEWARGRETQYF.

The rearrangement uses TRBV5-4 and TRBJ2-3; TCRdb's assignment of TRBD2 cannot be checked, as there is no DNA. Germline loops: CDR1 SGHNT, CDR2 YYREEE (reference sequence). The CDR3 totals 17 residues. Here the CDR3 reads CASSLGASGGALDTQYF. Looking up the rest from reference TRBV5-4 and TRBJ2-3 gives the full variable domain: ETGVTQSPTHLIKTRGQQVTLRCSSQSGHNTVSWYQQALGQGPQFIFQYYREEENGRGNFPPRFSGLQFPNYSSELNVNALELDDSALYLCASSLGASGGALDTQYFGPGTRLTVL.

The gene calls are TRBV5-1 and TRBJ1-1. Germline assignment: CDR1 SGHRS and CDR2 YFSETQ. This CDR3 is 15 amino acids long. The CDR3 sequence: CASSIRRPENTEAFF.

The CDR3 spells CASTRGRVSAEAFF. The chain combines TRBV12-3 or TRBV12-4 with TRBJ1-1; as DNA is missing, the TRBD1 call by TCRdb cannot be tested. The CDR3 extends over 14 amino acids.

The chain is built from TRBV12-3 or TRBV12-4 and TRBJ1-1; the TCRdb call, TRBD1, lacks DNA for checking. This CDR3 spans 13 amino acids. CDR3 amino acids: CASCPWTGTEAFF.

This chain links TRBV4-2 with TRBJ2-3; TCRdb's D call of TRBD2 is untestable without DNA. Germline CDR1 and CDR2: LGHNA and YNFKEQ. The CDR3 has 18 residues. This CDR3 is CASSQDPKAGGRRDTQYF.

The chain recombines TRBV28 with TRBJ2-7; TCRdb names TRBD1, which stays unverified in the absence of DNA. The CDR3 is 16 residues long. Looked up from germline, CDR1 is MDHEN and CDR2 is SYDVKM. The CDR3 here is CASSLKPGQGTYEQYF.

CDR3 protein: CASSSPSSGYEQYF. The V and J genes are TRBV7-9 and TRBJ2-7; the D call of TRBD2 rests on TCRdb alone, since no DNA is present to check it. From germline, CDR1 is SEHNR and CDR2 FQNEAQ (reference sequence). The length of the CDR3 is 14 residues.

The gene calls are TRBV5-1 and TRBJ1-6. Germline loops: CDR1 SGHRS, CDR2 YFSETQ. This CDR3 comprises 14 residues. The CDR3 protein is CASSRDGRRSPLHF.

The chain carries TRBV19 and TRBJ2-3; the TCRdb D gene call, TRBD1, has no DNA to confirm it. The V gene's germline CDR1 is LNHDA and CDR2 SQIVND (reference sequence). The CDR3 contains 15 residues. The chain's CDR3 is CASRLQQGPTDTQYF. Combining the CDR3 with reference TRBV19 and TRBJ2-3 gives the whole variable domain DGGITQSPKYLFRKEGQNVTLSCEQNLNHDAMYWYRQDPGQGLRLIYYSQIVNDFQKGDIAEGYSVSREKKESFPLTVTSAQKNPTAFYLCASRLQQGPTDTQYFGPGTRLTVL.

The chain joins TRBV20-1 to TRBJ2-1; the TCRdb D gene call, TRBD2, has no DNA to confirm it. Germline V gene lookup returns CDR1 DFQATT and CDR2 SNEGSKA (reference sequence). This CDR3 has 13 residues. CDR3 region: CSQEGSSYNEQFF.

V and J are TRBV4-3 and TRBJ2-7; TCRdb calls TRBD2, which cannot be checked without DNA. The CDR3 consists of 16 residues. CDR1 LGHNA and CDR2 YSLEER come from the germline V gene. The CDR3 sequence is CASSQAHSGGLYEQYF.

The CDR3 sequence: CASSLTTSGVGEQYF. The V and J genes are TRBV5-1 and TRBJ2-7; without DNA, the TCRdb call of TRBD2 cannot be checked. The germline CDR1 and CDR2 sequences are SGHRS and YFSETQ. This CDR3 has 15 residues.

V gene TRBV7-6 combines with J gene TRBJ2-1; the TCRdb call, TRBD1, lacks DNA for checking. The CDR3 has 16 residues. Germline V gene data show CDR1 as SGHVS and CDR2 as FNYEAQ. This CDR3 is CASSHLLDREPNEQFF.

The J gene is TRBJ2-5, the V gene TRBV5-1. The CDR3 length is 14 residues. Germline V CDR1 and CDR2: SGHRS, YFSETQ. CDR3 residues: CASSLPSVQETQYF.